These 22 T cell receptor beta chains share one sample of origin, sequenced in a study of identical twins. MiXCR was run by TCRdb on the 5' RACE reads, yielding one entry per CDR3 protein. The sample has some 630,000 distinct CDR3 sequences, under 8.5% seen once. Separately, the same data were catalogued under a study of yellow fever vaccine responses in identical twins.

Material: PBMCs. The receptors were sampled from a woman in her late teens or twenties in good health.

This clonotype was picked up a small number of times. The rearrangement links TRBV20-1 to TRBJ2-1; D is possibly TRBD2 (6 bases). Germline lookup yields CDR1 DFQATT and CDR2 SNEGSKA (reference sequence). The CDR3 loop spans 15 amino acids. Trimming removed 4 bases at V and 8 bases at J, with 21 bases between. The CDR3 here is CSAIWGELLRDEQFF. Written as DNA, the CDR3 is TGCAGTGCTATATGGGGGGAGCTTCTCCGGGATGAGCAGTTCTTC.

This clonotype showed up just a few times. The V and J genes are TRBV6-1 and TRBJ2-5, with D unresolved. The V gene lost 6 bases and the J gene lost 0 bases, with 14 bases spanning the gap. The CDR3 is 15 amino acids. Germline loops: CDR1 MNHNS, CDR2 SASEGT. This CDR3 is CASRSTNANQETQYF. The CDR3 coding sequence is TGTGCCAGCAGATCAACCAACGCCAACCAAGAGACCCAGTACTTC.

In this sample, this clonotype turned up a few times. V gene TRBV10-3 combines with J gene TRBJ2-5; 8 bases fit TRBD2. Germline V gene lookup returns CDR1 ENHRY and CDR2 SYGVKD. The CDR3 runs to 17 residues. V trimming: 2 bases; J trimming: 1 base; junction bases outside the gene matches: 9. CDR3 bases: TGTGCCATCAGTGAGACCATGGCTAGCGGGCTCCAAGAGACCCAGTACTTC. This gives the protein CAISETMASGLQETQYF.

This clonotype was recorded at least ten times. This chain connects TRBV10-3 to TRBJ2-2, with 9 bases aligning to TRBD1. The CDR3 totals 17 residues. J was trimmed by 0 bases and V by 6 bases; bases with no gene match: 8. Germline CDR1 ENHRY, CDR2 SYGVKD. CDR3 nucleotides: TGTGCCATCAGGGGACAGGGTTTATACTCGAACACCGGGGAGCTGTTTTTT. It translates to CAIRGQGLYSNTGELFF.

This clonotype was picked up a small number of times. This sequence joins TRBV12-3 or TRBV12-4 and TRBJ2-3, with 14 bases identical to TRBD2. Germline trimming cut 2 bases from V and 3 bases from J; bases unmatched to any gene: 4. The CDR3 consists of 17 residues. DNA for the CDR3: TGTGCCAGCAGTTTAATGGGACTAGCGGGAGCTACAGATACGCAGTATTTT. It yields the protein CASSLMGLAGATDTQYF.

The sample holds a few counts of this clonotype. The gene calls are TRBV6-2 or TRBV6-3 and TRBJ2-1; perhaps TRBD1 as D (6 bases). The CDR3 has 15 residues. V dropped 7 bases and J dropped 4 bases, with 17 bases sitting between them. In germline, CDR1 is MNHEY, CDR2 SVGEGT. The DNA of the CDR3 is TGTGCCAGCATCTCCGGCCAGGGGCCTTACAATGAGCAGTTCTTC. Protein sequence: CASISGQGPYNEQFF.

This clonotype was picked up a small number of times. The gene calls are TRBV12-3 or TRBV12-4 and TRBJ1-6; 7 bases are a match to TRBD1. The CDR3 is made up of 17 amino acids. The ends lost 8 bases at V and 2 bases at J; junction bases unmatched: 12. DNA for the CDR3: TGTGCCAGCTCGGAGGGGGGACAGTCGACCTATAATTCACCCCTCCACTTT. It yields the protein CASSEGGQSTYNSPLHF.

In this sample, this clonotype turned up many times. The chain is built from TRBV15 and TRBJ1-5; 9 positions match TRBD1. The junction had 7 bases not matched to a gene; V was cut back by 3 bases and J by 7 bases. This CDR3 is built from 15 residues. Germline loops: CDR1 LNHNV, CDR2 YYDKDF (reference sequence). DNA for the CDR3: TGTGCCACCAGCAGCTGGGACAGGGAAGGACAGCCCCAGCATTTT. It codes for CATSSWDREGQPQHF.

There are a few counts of this clonotype. This chain joins TRBV20-1 and TRBJ1-2; D call uncertain. The CDR3 totals 13 residues. CDR1 is DFQATT, CDR2 SNEGSKA, per germline (reference sequence). The ends were cut back, 3 bases at V and 1 base at J, with 9 bases in the middle. The CDR3 DNA is TGCAGTGCTAGGCAGAATTATAACTATGGCTACACCTTC. Translated, it gives CSARQNYNYGYTF.

The V call is TRBV2, the J call TRBJ2-5, with TRBD2 identical over 14 bases. This CDR3 has 16 amino acids. V gave up 4 bases and J gave up 4 bases; unmatched junction bases: 5. Germline CDR1 is SNHLY and CDR2 is FYNNEI. The DNA of the CDR3 is TGTGCCAGCAGTGCGACTAGCGGGAGGGCCGGAGAGACCCAGTACTTC. Its protein product is CASSATSGRAGETQYF. The complete variable domain, with remaining parts taken from reference TRBV2 and TRBJ2-5, reads EPEVTQTPSHQVTQMGQEVILRCVPISNHLYFYWYRQILGQKVEFLVSFYNNEISEKSEIFDDQFSVERPDGSNFTLKIRSTKLEDSAMYFCASSATSGRAGETQYFGPGTRLLVL.

This clonotype has a handful of counts. The chain is built from TRBV12-3 or TRBV12-4 and TRBJ2-3; the D gene is possibly TRBD1 (5 bases). This CDR3 region has 16 residues. Trimming took off 5 bases at V and 5 bases at J, with 20 bases between the two ends. CDR3 sequence: CASSPPNKGAGDTQYF. In nucleotides, the CDR3 is TGTGCCAGCAGTCCGCCGAACAAAGGGGCAGGAGATACGCAGTATTTT.

There are a few counts of this clonotype. J is TRBJ1-5 and V is TRBV5-5; a weak D match, TRBD1 (6 bases). This CDR3 has 13 amino acids. Germline V CDR1 and CDR2: SGHKS, YYEKEE (reference sequence). V dropped 4 bases and J dropped 6 bases, with 11 bases sitting between them. The CDR3 loop is CASSPDSVQPQHF. In nucleotides, the CDR3 is TGTGCCAGCAGCCCGGACAGCGTTCAGCCCCAGCATTTT.

The sample holds a few counts of this clonotype. The genes are TRBV20-1 and TRBJ2-1, with 10 bases lining up with TRBD2. Germline assignment: CDR1 DFQATT and CDR2 SNEGSKA (reference sequence). The J segment lost 5 bases and the V segment lost 6 bases, leaving 4 bases of the junction unmatched. This CDR3 is built from 13 residues. The CDR3 is CSAKGLADNEQFF. In nucleotides, the CDR3 is TGCAGTGCGAAAGGACTAGCGGACAATGAGCAGTTCTTC.

The CDR3 loop is CASSEGLWVSPLHF. CDR3 nucleotide sequence: TGTGCCAGCAGCGAGGGTTTATGGGTCTCACCCCTCCACTTT. The V call is TRBV11-3, the J call TRBJ1-6, with D unresolved. CDR3 length: 14 residues. Trimming took 5 bases from V and 10 from J, leaving 15 bases between them. In germline, CDR1 is SGHNT, CDR2 YENEEA.

The chain combines TRBV20-1 with TRBJ1-4; 8 positions match TRBD1. Germline assignment: CDR1 DFQATT and CDR2 SNEGSKA (reference sequence). J lost 10 bases, V lost 3 bases, and 10 bases had no gene match. CDR3 length: 14 residues. The CDR3 is CSASPQGAVGKLFF. CDR3 nucleotide sequence: TGCAGTGCTAGCCCTCAGGGGGCTGTGGGAAAACTGTTTTTT.

The gene calls are TRBV14 and TRBJ2-5; a weak D match, TRBD2 (6 bases). CDR3 length: 16 residues. Looked up from germline, CDR1 is SGHDN and CDR2 is FVKESK. Between the trimmed V and J ends, which lost 1 base and 1 base, there was a span of 13 bases. This CDR3 reads CASSQGQPGLQETQYF. The DNA for the CDR3 is TGTGCCAGCAGCCAAGGTCAGCCGGGACTCCAAGAGACCCAGTACTTC.

This clonotype was found many times. The chain uses TRBV15 and TRBJ2-5; 13 bases line up with TRBD2. Losses at the gene ends were 3 bases for V and 5 bases for J; bases not matched to a gene: 15. Per the germline V gene, CDR1 is LNHNV and CDR2 is YYDKDF (reference sequence). The CDR3 extends over 19 amino acids. The CDR3 sequence is CATSRVGTSGMARLETQYF. As DNA, the CDR3 is TGTGCCACCAGCAGGGTAGGGACTAGCGGGATGGCACGTTTGGAGACCCAGTACTTC.

This clonotype was detected ten times or more. The chain has TRBV4-1 and TRBJ2-4; TRBD1 aligns across 8 bases. Germline trimming cut 5 bases from V and 0 bases from J; bases unmatched to any gene: 6. The CDR3 is made up of 16 amino acids. CDR1 is MGHRA, CDR2 YSYEKL, per germline. The CDR3 region has the DNA TGCGCCAGCAGCACCCTACAGGGGGTAGCCAAAAACATTCAGTACTTC. It translates to CASSTLQGVAKNIQYF.

This clonotype was counted only a few times. The chain uses TRBV29-1 and TRBJ2-3; D unresolved. The V end was cut by 1 base, the J end by 3 bases, with 17 bases between. Germline CDR1 is SQVTM and CDR2 is ANQGSEA. The CDR3 runs to 16 residues. CDR3 sequence reads: CSVEVAEQTVTDTQYF. The CDR3 nucleotides are TGCAGCGTTGAAGTCGCAGAACAGACTGTTACAGATACGCAGTATTTT.

This clonotype was observed many times. This chain links TRBV12-3 or TRBV12-4 with TRBJ2-3; no definite D call. V shed 2 bases and J shed 3 bases, with 9 bases lying between them. The CDR3 has 14 amino acids. The CDR3 DNA reads as TGTGCCAGCAGTTTAATGTCCTTGACAGATACGCAGTATTTT. Translating it yields CASSLMSLTDTQYF.

The count of this clonotype is one. The chain combines TRBV28 with TRBJ2-2; D possibly corresponds to TRBD1 (7 bases). This CDR3 has 15 residues. Germline CDR1 MDHEN, CDR2 SYDVKM. V gave up 11 bases and J gave up 5 bases, with 21 bases separating them. As DNA, the CDR3 is TGTGCCGGAAACCAGGGGGGCGGATTGACCGGGGAGCTGTTTTTT. This translates into CAGNQGGGLTGELFF.

This clonotype was observed a handful of times. V and J are TRBV5-1 and TRBJ2-7; D gene ambiguous. The CDR3 loop spans 15 amino acids. Germline CDR1 reads SGHRS; CDR2 reads YFSETQ. V lost 0 bases and J 2 bases, leaving 12 bases between the germline ends. Here the CDR3 reads CASSLENGRTYEQYF. CDR3 nucleotide sequence: TGCGCCAGCAGCTTGGAGAACGGACGGACCTACGAGCAGTACTTC.